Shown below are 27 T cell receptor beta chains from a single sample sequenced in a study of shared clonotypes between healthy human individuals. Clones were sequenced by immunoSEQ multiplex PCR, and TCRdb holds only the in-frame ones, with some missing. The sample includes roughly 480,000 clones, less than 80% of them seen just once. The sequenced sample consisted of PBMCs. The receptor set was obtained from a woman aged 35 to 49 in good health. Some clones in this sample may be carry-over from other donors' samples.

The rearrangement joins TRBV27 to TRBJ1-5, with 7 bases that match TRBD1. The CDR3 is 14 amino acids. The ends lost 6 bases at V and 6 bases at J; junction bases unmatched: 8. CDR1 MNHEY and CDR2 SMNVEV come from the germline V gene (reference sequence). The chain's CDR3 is CASSSDRATQPQHF. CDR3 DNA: TGTGCCAGCAGCTCCGACAGGGCCACTCAGCCCCAGCATTTT.

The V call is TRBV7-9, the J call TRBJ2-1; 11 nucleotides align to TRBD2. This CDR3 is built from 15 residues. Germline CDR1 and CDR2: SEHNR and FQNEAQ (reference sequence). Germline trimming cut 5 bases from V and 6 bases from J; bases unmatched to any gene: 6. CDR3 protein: CASSRDLAGGNEQFF. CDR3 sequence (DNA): TGTGCCAGCAGCAGGGACCTAGCGGGAGGCAATGAGCAGTTCTTC.

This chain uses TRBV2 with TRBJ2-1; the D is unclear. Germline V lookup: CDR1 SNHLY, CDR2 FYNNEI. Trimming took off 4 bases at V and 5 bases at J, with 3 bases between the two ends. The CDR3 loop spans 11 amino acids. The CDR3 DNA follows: TGTGCCAGCAGTGGCAACAATGAGCAGTTCTTC. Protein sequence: CASSGNNEQFF.

CDR3 coding DNA: TGTGCCAGCAACCGACAGGGGACCTACGAGCAGTACTTC. This encodes CASNRQGTYEQYF. The chain is built from TRBV28 and TRBJ2-7; 8 nucleotides line up with TRBD1. Trimming removed 7 bases from V and 2 bases from J; junction bases left unmatched: 4. The CDR3 consists of 13 residues. The germline V gene has CDR1 MDHEN and CDR2 SYDVKM. Full variable domain (remainder filled in from reference TRBV28 and TRBJ2-7): DVKVTQSSRYLVKRTGEKVFLECVQDMDHENMFWYRQDPGLGLRLIYFSYDVKMKEKGDIPEGYSVSREKKERFSLILESASTNQTSMYLCASNRQGTYEQYFGPGTRLTVT.

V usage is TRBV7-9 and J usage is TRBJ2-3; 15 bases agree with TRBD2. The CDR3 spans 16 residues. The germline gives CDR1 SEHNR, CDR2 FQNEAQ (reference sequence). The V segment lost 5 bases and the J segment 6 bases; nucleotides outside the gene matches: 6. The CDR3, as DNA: TGTGCCAGCAGCCTGGGACTAGCGGGAGGAGTGGATACGCAGTATTTT. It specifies CASSLGLAGGVDTQYF.

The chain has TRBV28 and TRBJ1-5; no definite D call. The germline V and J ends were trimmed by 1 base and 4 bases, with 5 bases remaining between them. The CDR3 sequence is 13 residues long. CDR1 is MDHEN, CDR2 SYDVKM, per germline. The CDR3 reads CASSLYPNQPQHF. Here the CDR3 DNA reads TGTGCCAGCAGTTTATACCCTAATCAGCCCCAGCATTTT.

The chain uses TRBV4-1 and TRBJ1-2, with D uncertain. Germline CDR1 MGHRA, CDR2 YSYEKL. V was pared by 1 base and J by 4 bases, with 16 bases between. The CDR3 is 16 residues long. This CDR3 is CASSQAPPTMGYGYTF. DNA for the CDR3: TGCGCCAGCAGCCAAGCTCCCCCGACGATGGGCTATGGCTACACCTTC.

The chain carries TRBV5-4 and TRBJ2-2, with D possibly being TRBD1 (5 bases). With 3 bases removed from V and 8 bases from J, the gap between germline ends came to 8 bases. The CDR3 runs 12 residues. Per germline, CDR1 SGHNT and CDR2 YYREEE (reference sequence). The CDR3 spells CASSSQAGELFF. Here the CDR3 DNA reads TGTGCCAGCAGCTCACAGGCAGGGGAGCTGTTTTTT. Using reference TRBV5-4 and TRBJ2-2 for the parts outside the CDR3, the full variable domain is ETGVTQSPTHLIKTRGQQVTLRCSSQSGHNTVSWYQQALGQGPQFIFQYYREEENGRGNFPPRFSGLQFPNYSSELNVNALELDDSALYLCASSSQAGELFFGEGSRLTVL.

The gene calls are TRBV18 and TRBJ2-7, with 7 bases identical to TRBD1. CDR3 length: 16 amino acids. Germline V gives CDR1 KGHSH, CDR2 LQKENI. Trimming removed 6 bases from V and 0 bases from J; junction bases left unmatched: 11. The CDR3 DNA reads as TGTGCCAGCTCCCTGAGAGGACAGGCAACCTCCTACGAGCAGTACTTC. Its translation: CASSLRGQATSYEQYF.

The CDR3 DNA is TGTGCAAGTCGCTTGGAGAAGCGTAGCACAGATACGCAGTATTTT. The encoded protein is CASRLEKRSTDTQYF. This chain connects TRBV12-2 to TRBJ2-3; TRBD2 is taken as the D call from the table, unchecked against the DNA. TRBV12-2 is described as a pseudogene. The CDR3 is 15 residues long.

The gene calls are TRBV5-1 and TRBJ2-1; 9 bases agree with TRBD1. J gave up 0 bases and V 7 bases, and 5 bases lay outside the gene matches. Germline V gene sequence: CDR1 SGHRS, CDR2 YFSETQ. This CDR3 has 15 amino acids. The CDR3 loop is CASAGTGSSYNEQFF. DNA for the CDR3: TGCGCCAGCGCCGGGACAGGGAGCTCCTACAATGAGCAGTTCTTC.

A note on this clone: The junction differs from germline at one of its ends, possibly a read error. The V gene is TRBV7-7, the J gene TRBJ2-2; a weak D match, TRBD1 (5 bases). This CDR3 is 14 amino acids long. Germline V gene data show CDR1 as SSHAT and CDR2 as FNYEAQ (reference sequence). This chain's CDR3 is CASSHDRNTGELFF. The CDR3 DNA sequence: TGTGCTAGCAGCCATGACAGAAACACCGGGGAGCTGTTTTTT.

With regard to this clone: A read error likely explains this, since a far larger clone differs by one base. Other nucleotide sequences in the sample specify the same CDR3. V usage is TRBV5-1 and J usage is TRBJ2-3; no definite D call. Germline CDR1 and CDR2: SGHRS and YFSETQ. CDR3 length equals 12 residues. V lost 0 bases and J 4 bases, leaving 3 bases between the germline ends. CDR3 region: CASSLAADTQYF. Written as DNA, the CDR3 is TGCGCCAGCAGCTTGGCCGCAGATACGCAGTATTTT.

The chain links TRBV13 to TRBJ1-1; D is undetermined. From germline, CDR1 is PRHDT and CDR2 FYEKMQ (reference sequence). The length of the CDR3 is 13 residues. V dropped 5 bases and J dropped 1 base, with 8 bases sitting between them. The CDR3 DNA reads TGTGCCAGCAGCCTCCGGGAGAACACTGAAGCTTTCTTT. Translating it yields CASSLRENTEAFF.

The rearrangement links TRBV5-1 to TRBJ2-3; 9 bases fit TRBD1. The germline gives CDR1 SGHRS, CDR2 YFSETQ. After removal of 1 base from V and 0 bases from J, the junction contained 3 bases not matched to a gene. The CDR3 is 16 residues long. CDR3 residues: CASSLRGQGSTDTQYF. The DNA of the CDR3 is TGCGCCAGCAGCTTGAGGGGACAGGGAAGCACAGATACGCAGTATTTT.

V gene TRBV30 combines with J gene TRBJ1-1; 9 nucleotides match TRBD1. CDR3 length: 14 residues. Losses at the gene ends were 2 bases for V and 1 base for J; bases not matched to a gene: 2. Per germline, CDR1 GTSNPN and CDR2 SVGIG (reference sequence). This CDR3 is CAWSKGQGNTEAFF. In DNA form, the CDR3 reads TGTGCCTGGAGTAAGGGACAGGGGAACACTGAAGCTTTCTTT.

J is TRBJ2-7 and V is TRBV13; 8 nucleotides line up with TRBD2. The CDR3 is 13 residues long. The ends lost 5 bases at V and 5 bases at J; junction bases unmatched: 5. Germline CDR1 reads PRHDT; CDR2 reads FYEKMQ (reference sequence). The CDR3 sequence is CASSTSGLHEQYF. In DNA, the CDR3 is TGTGCCAGCAGCACTAGCGGCCTCCACGAGCAGTACTTC.

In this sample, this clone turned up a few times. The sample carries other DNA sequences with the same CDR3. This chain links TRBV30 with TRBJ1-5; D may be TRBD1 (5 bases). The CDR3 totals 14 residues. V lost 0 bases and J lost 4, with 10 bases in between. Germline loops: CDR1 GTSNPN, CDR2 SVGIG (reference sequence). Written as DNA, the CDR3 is TGTGCCTGGAGTGTCACGGGGGGTAATCAGCCCCAGCATTTT. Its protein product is CAWSVTGGNQPQHF.

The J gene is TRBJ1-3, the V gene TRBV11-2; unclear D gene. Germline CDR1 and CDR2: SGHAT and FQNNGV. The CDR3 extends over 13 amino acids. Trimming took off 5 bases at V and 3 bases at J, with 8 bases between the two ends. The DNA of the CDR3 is TGTGCCAGCAGCAGGGATCTTGGAAACACCATATATTTT. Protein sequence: CASSRDLGNTIYF.

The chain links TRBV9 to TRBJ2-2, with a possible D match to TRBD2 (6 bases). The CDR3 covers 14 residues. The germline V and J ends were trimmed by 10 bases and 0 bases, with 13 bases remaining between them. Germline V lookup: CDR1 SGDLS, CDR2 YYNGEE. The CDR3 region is CASSEKANTGELFF. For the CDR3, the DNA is TGTGCCTCTAGCGAGAAAGCGAACACCGGGGAGCTGTTTTTT.

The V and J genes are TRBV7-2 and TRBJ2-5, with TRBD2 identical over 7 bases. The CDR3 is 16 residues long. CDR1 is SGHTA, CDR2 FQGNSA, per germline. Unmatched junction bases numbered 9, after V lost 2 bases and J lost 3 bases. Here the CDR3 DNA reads TGTGCCAGCAGCTTATTAGCGGGCTACCCCAAAGAGACCCAGTACTTC. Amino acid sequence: CASSLLAGYPKETQYF.

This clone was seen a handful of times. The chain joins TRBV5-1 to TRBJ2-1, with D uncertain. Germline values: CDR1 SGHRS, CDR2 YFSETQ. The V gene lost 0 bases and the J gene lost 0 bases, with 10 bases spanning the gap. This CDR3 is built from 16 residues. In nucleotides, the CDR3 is TGCGCCAGCAGCTTGGAAGCGACGAGCTCCTACAATGAGCAGTTCTTC. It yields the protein CASSLEATSSYNEQFF. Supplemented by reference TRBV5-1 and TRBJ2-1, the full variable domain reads KAGVTQTPRYLIKTRGQQVTLSCSPISGHRSVSWYQQTPGQGLQFLFEYFSETQRNKGNFPGRFSGRQFSNSRSEMNVSTLELGDSALYLCASSLEATSSYNEQFFGPGTRLTVL.

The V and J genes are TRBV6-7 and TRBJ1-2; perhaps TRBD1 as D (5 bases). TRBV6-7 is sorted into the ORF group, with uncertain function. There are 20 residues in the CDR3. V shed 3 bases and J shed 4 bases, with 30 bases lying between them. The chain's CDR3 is CASSYHLQTVRGGFGYGYTF. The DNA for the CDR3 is TGTGCCAGCAGTTATCATTTACAGACCGTAAGGGGAGGGTTCGGCTATGGCTACACCTTC.

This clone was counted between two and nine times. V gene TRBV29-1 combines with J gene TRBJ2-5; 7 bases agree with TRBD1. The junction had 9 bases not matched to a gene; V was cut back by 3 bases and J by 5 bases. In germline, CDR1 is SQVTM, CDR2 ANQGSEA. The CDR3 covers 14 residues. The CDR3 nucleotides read TGCAGCGTTGAGGGAGCAGGGGGATGGGAGACCCAGTACTTC. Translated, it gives CSVEGAGGWETQYF.

For the CDR3, the DNA is TGCGCCAGCAGCTCCGGACAGGGGGGTTACGAGCAGTACTTC. Amino acid sequence: CASSSGQGGYEQYF. The chain combines TRBV5-1 with TRBJ2-7; 10 bases are a match to TRBD1. Germline CDR1 SGHRS, CDR2 YFSETQ. V lost 3 bases to trimming and J lost 4 bases; unmatched junction nucleotides: 4. This CDR3 is built from 14 residues.

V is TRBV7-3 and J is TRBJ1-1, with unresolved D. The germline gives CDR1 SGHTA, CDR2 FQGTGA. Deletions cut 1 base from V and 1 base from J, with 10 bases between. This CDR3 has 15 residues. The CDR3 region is CASSLRSGANTEAFF. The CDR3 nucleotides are TGTGCCAGCAGCTTAAGGTCGGGCGCGAACACTGAAGCTTTCTTT.

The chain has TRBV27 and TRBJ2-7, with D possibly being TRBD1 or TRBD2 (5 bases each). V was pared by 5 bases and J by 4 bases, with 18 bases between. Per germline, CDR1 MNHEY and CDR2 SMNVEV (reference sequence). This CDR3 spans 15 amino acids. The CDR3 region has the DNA TGTGCCAGCAGTCCCCCCGGGATGGGGGTTTACGAGCAGTACTTC. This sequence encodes CASSPPGMGVYEQYF.